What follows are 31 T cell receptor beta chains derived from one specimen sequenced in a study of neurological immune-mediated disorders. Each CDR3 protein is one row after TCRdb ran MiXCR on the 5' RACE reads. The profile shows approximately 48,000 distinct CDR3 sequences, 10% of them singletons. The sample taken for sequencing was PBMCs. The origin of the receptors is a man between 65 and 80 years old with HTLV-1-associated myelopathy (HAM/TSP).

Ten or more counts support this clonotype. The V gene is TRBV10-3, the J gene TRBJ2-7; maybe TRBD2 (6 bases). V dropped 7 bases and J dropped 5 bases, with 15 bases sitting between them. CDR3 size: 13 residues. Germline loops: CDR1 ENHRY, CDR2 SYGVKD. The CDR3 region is CAINGGKGNEQYF. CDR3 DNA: TGTGCCATCAACGGGGGTAAAGGGAACGAGCAGTACTTC.

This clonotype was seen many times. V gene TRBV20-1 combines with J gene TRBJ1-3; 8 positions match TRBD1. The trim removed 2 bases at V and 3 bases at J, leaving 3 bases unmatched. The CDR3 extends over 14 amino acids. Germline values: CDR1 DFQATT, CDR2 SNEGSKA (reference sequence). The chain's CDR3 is CSARRGTGGNTIYF. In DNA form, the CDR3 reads TGCAGTGCTAGAAGGGGGACAGGTGGAAACACCATATATTTT.

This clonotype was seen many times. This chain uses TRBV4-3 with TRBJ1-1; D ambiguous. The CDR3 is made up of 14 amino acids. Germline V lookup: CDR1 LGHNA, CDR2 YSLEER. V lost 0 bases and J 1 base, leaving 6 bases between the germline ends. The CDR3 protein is CASSQDRRNTEAFF. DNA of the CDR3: TGCGCCAGCAGCCAAGATCGACGGAACACTGAAGCTTTCTTT.

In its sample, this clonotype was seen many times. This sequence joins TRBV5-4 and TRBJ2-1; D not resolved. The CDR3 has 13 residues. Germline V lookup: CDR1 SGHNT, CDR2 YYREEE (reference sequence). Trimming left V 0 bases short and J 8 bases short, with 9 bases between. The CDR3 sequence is CASSLVGKDEQFF. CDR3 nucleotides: TGTGCCAGCAGCTTGGTGGGGAAGGATGAGCAGTTCTTC. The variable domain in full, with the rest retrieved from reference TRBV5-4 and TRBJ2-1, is ETGVTQSPTHLIKTRGQQVTLRCSSQSGHNTVSWYQQALGQGPQFIFQYYREEENGRGNFPPRFSGLQFPNYSSELNVNALELDDSALYLCASSLVGKDEQFFGPGTRLTVL.

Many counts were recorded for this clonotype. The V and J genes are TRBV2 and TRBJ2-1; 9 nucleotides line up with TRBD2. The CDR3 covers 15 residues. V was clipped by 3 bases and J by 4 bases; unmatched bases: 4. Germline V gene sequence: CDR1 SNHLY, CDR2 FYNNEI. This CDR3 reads CASSEASGKYNEQFF. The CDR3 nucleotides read TGTGCCAGCAGTGAGGCTAGCGGGAAATACAATGAGCAGTTCTTC.

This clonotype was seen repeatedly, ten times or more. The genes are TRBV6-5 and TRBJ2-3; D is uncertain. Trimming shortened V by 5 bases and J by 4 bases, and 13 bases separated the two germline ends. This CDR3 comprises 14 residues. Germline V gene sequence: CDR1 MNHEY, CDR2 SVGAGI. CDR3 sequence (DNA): TGTGCCAGCAGTCCCGTAGTGCCACCAGATACGCAGTATTTT. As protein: CASSPVVPPDTQYF.

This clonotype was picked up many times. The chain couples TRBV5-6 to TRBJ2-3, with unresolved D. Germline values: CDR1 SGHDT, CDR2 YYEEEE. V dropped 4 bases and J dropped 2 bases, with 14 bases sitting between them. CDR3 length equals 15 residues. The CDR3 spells CASSIPGSATDTQYF. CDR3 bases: TGTGCCAGCAGCATACCCGGGTCAGCCACAGATACGCAGTATTTT.

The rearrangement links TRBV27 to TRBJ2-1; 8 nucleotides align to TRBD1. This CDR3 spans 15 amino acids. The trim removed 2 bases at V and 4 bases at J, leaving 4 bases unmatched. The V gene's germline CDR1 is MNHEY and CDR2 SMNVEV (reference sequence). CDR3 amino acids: CASSLEGQVYNEQFF. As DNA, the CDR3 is TGTGCCAGCAGTTTAGAGGGACAGGTTTACAATGAGCAGTTCTTC.

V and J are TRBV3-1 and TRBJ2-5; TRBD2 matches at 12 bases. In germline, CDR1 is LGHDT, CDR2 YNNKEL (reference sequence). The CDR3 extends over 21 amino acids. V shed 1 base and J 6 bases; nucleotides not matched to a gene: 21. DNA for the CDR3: TGTGCCAGCAGCCAAGTGGCTAGCGGGAGGGGATCGATCTCCTTGGGAAAGACCCAGTACTTC. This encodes CASSQVASGRGSISLGKTQYF.

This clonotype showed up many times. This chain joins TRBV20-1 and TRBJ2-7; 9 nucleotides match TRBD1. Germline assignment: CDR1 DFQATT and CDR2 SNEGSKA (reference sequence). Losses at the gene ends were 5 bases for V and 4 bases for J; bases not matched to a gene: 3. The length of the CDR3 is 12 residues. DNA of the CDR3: TGCAGTGCTCGGGACAGGGAATACGAGCAGTACTTC. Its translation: CSARDREYEQYF.

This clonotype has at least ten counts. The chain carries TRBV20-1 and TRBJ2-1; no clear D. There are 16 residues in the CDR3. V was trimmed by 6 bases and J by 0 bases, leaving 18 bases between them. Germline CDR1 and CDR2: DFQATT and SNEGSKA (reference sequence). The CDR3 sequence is CSANIKRLSSYNEQFF. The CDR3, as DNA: TGCAGTGCCAACATCAAAAGATTAAGCTCCTACAATGAGCAGTTCTTC.

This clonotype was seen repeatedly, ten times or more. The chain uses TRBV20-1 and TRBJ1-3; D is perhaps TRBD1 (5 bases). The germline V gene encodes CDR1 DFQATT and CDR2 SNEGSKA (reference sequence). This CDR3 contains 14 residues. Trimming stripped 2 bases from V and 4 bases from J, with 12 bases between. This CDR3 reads CSARSSGYGNTIYF. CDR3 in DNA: TGCAGTGCTAGATCGTCAGGGTACGGAAACACCATATATTTT.

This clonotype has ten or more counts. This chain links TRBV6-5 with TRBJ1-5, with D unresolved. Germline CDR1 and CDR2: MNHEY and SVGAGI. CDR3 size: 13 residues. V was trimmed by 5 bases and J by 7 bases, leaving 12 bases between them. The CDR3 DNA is TGTGCCAGCAGTCGGACCAAGGGCCAGCCCCAGCATTTT. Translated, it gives CASSRTKGQPQHF.

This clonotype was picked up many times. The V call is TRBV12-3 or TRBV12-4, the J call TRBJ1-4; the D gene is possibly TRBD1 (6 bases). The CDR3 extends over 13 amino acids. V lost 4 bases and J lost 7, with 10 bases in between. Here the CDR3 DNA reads TGTGCCAGCAGTTCTCGGGACACTGAAAAACTGTTTTTT. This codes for CASSSRDTEKLFF.

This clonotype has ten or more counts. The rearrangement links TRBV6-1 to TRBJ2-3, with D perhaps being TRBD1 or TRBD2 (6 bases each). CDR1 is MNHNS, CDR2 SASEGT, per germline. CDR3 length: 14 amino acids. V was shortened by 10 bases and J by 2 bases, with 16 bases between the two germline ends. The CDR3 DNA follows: TGTGCCATTACCCGGGGGCTCGTCACAGATACGCAGTATTTT. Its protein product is CAITRGLVTDTQYF.

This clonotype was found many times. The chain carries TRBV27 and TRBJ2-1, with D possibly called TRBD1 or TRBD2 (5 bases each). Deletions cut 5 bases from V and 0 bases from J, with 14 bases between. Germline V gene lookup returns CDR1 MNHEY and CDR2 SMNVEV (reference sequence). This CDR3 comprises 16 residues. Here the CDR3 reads CASSVSRDHSYNEQFF. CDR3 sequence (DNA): TGTGCCAGCAGTGTCTCTCGGGACCACTCCTACAATGAGCAGTTCTTC.

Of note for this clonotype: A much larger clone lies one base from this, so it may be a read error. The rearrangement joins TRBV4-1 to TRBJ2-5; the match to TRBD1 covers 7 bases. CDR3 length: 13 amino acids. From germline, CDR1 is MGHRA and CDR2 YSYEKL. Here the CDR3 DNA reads TGCGCCAACAGCTTAGGACAGGCCAGGGCCCAGTACTTC. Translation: CANSLGQARAQYF.

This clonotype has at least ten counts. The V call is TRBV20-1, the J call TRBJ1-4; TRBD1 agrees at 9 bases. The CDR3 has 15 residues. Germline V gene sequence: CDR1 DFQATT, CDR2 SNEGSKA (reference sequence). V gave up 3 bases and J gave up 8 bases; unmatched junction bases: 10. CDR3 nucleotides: TGCAGTGCTAGGGGGGCCGGGACAGGGAACGAAAAACTGTTTTTT. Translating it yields CSARGAGTGNEKLFF.

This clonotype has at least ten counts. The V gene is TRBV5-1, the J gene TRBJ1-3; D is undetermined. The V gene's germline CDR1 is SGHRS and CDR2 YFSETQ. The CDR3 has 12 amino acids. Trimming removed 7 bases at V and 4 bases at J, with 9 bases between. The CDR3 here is CASRGLGNTIYF. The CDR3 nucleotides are TGCGCCAGCCGCGGGTTAGGAAACACCATATATTTT.

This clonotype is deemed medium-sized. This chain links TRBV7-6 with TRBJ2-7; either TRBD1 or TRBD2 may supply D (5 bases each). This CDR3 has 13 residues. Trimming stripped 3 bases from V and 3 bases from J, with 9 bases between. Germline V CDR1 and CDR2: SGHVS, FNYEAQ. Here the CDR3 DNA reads TGTGCCAGCAGCTTTGAGGGGAACTACGAGCAGTACTTC. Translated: CASSFEGNYEQYF. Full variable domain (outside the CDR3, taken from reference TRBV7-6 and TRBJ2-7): GAGVSQSPRYKVTKRGQDVALRCDPISGHVSLYWYRQALGQGPEFLTYFNYEAQQDKSGLPNDRFSAERPEGSISTLTIQRTEQRDSAMYRCASSFEGNYEQYFGPGTRLTVT.

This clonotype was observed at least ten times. This CDR3 reads CASSLSSGTGRTGELFF. The DNA for the CDR3 is TGTGCCAGCAGTTTATCTTCCGGGACAGGGCGCACCGGGGAGCTGTTTTTT. The chain links TRBV27 to TRBJ2-2; 9 positions match TRBD1. This CDR3 has 17 amino acids. J was trimmed by 4 bases and V by 0 bases; bases with no gene match: 6. Per the germline V gene, CDR1 is MNHEY and CDR2 is SMNVEV (reference sequence).

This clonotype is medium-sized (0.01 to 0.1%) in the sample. The CDR3 nucleotides read TGCAGTGCGAAATCGGGGACAGCTAATAATTCACCCCTCCACTTT. This sequence encodes CSAKSGTANNSPLHF. The chain employs TRBV20-1 and TRBJ1-6; 7 positions match TRBD1. V shed 6 bases, J shed 5 bases, and the junction held 10 bases outside the gene matches. CDR1 is DFQATT and CDR2 is SNEGSKA in the germline V gene (reference sequence). The CDR3 length is 15 residues.

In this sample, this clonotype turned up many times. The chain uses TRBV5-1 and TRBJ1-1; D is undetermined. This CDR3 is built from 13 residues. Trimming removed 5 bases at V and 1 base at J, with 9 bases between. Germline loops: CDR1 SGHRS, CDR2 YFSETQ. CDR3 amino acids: CASRWHWNTEAFF. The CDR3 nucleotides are TGCGCCAGCAGATGGCATTGGAACACTGAAGCTTTCTTT.

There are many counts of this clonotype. DNA for the CDR3: TGCAGTGCTAGGGGGGCGGGAGGGCTCTCCTACGAGCAGTACTTC. Translation: CSARGAGGLSYEQYF. The chain joins TRBV20-1 to TRBJ2-7; 9 bases map to TRBD2. The V gene end was trimmed by 3 bases and the J gene end by 0 bases; junction bases not matched to a gene: 6. Germline V gene data show CDR1 as DFQATT and CDR2 as SNEGSKA (reference sequence). The CDR3 runs to 15 residues.

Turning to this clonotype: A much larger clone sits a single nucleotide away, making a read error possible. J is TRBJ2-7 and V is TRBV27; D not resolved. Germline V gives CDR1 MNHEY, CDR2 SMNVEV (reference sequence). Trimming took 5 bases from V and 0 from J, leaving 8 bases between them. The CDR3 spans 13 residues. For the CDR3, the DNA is TGTGCCAGCAGTATGACGTACTCCTACGAGCAGTACTTC. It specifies CASSMTYSYEQYF.

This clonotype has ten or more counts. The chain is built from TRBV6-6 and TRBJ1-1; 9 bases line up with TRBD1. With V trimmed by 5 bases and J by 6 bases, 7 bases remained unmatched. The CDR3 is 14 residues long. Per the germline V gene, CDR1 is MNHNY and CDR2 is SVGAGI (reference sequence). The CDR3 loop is CASSRQGDVSEAFF. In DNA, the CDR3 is TGTGCCAGCAGTAGACAGGGGGACGTCTCTGAAGCTTTCTTT.

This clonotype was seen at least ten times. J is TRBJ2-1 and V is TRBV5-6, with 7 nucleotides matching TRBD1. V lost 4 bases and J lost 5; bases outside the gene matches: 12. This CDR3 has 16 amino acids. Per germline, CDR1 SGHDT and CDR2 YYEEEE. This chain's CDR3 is CASSRTHRGVDNEQFF. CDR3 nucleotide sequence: TGTGCCAGCAGCCGCACTCACAGGGGTGTTGACAATGAGCAGTTCTTC.

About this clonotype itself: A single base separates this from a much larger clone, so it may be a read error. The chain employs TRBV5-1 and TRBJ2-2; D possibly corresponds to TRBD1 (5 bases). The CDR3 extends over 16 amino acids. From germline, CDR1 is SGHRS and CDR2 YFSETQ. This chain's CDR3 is CASSLDRPANNGELFF. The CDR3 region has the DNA TGCGCCAGCAGCTTGGACAGGCCGGCGAACAACGGGGAGCTGTTTTTT. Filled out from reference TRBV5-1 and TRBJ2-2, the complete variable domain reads KAGVTQTPRYLIKTRGQQVTLSCSPISGHRSVSWYQQTPGQGLQFLFEYFSETQRNKGNFPGRFSGRQFSNSRSEMNVSTLELGDSALYLCASSLDRPANNGELFFGEGSRLTVL.

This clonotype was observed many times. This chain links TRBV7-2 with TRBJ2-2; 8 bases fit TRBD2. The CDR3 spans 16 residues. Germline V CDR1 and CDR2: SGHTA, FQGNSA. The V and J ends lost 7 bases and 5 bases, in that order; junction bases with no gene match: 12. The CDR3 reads CASTLSGTYQTGELFF. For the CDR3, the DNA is TGTGCCAGCACCCTTAGCGGGACCTACCAAACCGGGGAGCTGTTTTTT.

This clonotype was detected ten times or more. Here the CDR3 DNA reads TGTGCCACCAGCACCCAAGCGGGACTAGCCAAAAACATTCAGTACTTC. Translation gives CATSTQAGLAKNIQYF. The rearrangement joins TRBV15 to TRBJ2-4; 7 bases align to TRBD2. The CDR3 has 16 amino acids. V lost 4 bases, J lost 0 bases, and 6 bases stayed unmatched. The V gene's germline CDR1 is LNHNV and CDR2 YYDKDF (reference sequence).

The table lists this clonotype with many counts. CDR3 in amino acids: CASSSYRDNEQFF. In DNA, the CDR3 is TGTGCCAGCAGTTCCTACAGGGACAATGAGCAGTTCTTC. The J gene is TRBJ2-1, the V gene TRBV6-4; a weak D match, TRBD1 (6 bases). The CDR3 loop spans 13 amino acids. V lost 5 bases and J lost 5, with 10 bases in between. Germline V gene data show CDR1 as MRHNA and CDR2 as SNTAGT.